The entry below gives a single T cell receptor beta chain sequence along with its context. These data originate in a study of regulatory T cells in long-lasting Graves disease. Whole-study context: Graves' patients, diagnosed recently, had received antithyroid drugs under 3 months.

Time point in this sample: newly diagnosed GD, antithyroid drugs for less than 3 months. Construction of the TCR library relied on RNA isolated from PBMCs. CDR1 and CDR2 from the germline V gene are LGHDT and YNNKEL (reference sequence). V shed 3 bases and J shed 5 bases, with 13 bases lying between them. The CDR3 is made up of 14 amino acids. In building TCR beta libraries, iRepertoire HTBI primers were used together with Arm-PCR of CDR3 regions. From the multiplex PCR reads, TCRdb called clonotypes with MiXCR, one entry per CDR3 protein. The data hold around 480,000 distinct CDR3 sequences, with about 16% observed a single time. The data were also submitted as part of a second study, on T cells in Graves' hyperthyroidism and ophthalmopathy.

The chain joins TRBV3-1 to TRBJ1-1; TRBD1 is a possible D gene (6 bases). The sequencing here drew on peripheral blood mononuclear cells (PBMCs), taken at new diagnosis, from a patient treated with antithyroid drugs. The sequence was obtained from a woman aged 40-60 years with Graves disease. This CDR3 is CASSQTGTTTEAFF. The CDR3 nucleotides are TGTGCCAGCAGCCAGACCGGGACAACGACTGAAGCTTTCTTT. The full variable domain, rest sourced from reference TRBV3-1 and TRBJ1-1, is DTAVSQTPKYLVTQMGNDKSIKCEQNLGHDTMYWYKQDSKKFLKIMFSYNNKELIINETVPNRFSPKSPDKAHLNLHINSLELGDSAVYFCASSQTGTTTEAFFGQGTRLTVV.